These T cell receptor beta chains were read from a single sample in a study of blood T cell repertoires in COVID-19. Profiling relied on immunoSEQ multiplex PCR, and the TCRdb table lists in-frame clones only, not all of them. The table has some 300,000 clones, about 90% seen once. The sequencing input was peripheral blood. These receptors were collected from a woman aged 45-65 years with COVID-19, enrolled during active disease. Each CDR3 is given with its conserved first and last residue. A D gene is named only where the DNA matches it firmly.

CDR3aa,d_gene,v_gene,j_gene
CASSPWGQHYEQYF,-,TRBV18,TRBJ2-7
CASAEPWAETQYF,-,TRBV12-3/TRBV12-4,TRBJ2-5
CASSEQRASDTQYF,-,TRBV6-1,TRBJ2-3
CASKPPGSYNEQFF,-,TRBV5-6,TRBJ2-1
CASTAWSTDTQYF,-,TRBV9,TRBJ2-3
CASRDSGRSPNEQFF,TRBD2,TRBV19,TRBJ2-1
CASPLDRGRASQPQHF,TRBD1,TRBV18,TRBJ1-5
CASSGPPDRDVEKLFF,TRBD1,TRBV6-1,TRBJ1-4
CASSREYRPYEQYF,-,TRBV14,TRBJ2-7
CASSSSTGYNEQFF,-,TRBV6-6,TRBJ2-1
CASSQAIRGYGGELFF,TRBD1,TRBV14,TRBJ2-2
CASSLAWGRPNEKLFF,-,TRBV7-9,TRBJ1-4
CASSPPGQVSTEAFF,TRBD1,TRBV18,TRBJ1-1
CASSPPGQAAYEQYF,TRBD1,TRBV5-4,TRBJ2-7
CASSPTGVNYGYTF,TRBD1,TRBV18,TRBJ1-2
CASSDSKNGSTGQNSPLHF,-,TRBV6-4,TRBJ1-6
CASTPLGLAPTGANVLTF,TRBD2,TRBV5-4,TRBJ2-6
CAITHGLAGNPNTGELFF,TRBD2,TRBV10-3,TRBJ2-2
CASSLEPINYGYTF,-,TRBV5-4,TRBJ1-2
CASSDQSGLAVSGELFF,TRBD2,TRBV6-1,TRBJ2-2
CASSYRGSRDTIYF,TRBD1,TRBV28,TRBJ1-3
CASSAGLNYGYTF,-,TRBV6-1,TRBJ1-2
CASSNQGENTEAFF,-,TRBV5-1,TRBJ1-1
CASSFRQVNTEAFF,-,TRBV19,TRBJ1-1
CSARGAEAFF,-,TRBV20-1,TRBJ1-1
CASSLRTGSNEKLFF,TRBD1,TRBV7-9,TRBJ1-4
CASSQGQFDEQYF,-,TRBV19,TRBJ2-7
CASSEQFSTGGHTEAFF,TRBD1,TRBV10-2,TRBJ1-1
CASSVAGVTGDGYTF,TRBD1,TRBV25-1,TRBJ1-2
CASSQDRDRPGQPQHF,TRBD1,TRBV4-2,TRBJ1-5
CASSLGGANTYEQYF,-,TRBV28,TRBJ2-7
CASSVGEAGKETQYF,TRBD2,TRBV9,TRBJ2-5
CASSQGDRGRGYTF,TRBD1,TRBV14,TRBJ1-2
CATSEHTSSGANVLTF,-,TRBV24-1,TRBJ2-6
CASSYSKKATEQYF,-,TRBV6-2/TRBV6-3,TRBJ2-7
CASGLGDSLNTGELFF,TRBD1,TRBV12-5,TRBJ2-2
CASSAGTSFAYEQYF,TRBD2,TRBV5-1,TRBJ2-7
CASSPTTHTQYF,-,TRBV7-9,TRBJ2-3
CASSWEARGLNQPQHF,TRBD1,TRBV5-8,TRBJ1-5
CASSFLPENTEAFF,-,TRBV6-6,TRBJ1-1
CASSLHEPRTSGISGANVLTF,TRBD2,TRBV27,TRBJ2-6
CASSLPGGGYEQYF,TRBD2,TRBV6-2/TRBV6-3,TRBJ2-7
CASSLSRVRGPQHF,-,TRBV27,TRBJ1-5
CASSLPGSTEAFF,-,TRBV12-3/TRBV12-4,TRBJ1-1
CSVARTGGGEQYF,TRBD1,TRBV29-1,TRBJ2-7
CASSRLGSGTEAFF,-,TRBV18,TRBJ1-1
CASSTGVTNTGELFF,-,TRBV5-4,TRBJ2-2
CASSPQGLAGVFSYEQYF,TRBD2,TRBV18,TRBJ2-7
CAKRVRNHTEAFF,-,TRBV21-1,TRBJ1-1
CASSQGGGYEQYF,-,TRBV3-1/TRBV3-2,TRBJ2-7